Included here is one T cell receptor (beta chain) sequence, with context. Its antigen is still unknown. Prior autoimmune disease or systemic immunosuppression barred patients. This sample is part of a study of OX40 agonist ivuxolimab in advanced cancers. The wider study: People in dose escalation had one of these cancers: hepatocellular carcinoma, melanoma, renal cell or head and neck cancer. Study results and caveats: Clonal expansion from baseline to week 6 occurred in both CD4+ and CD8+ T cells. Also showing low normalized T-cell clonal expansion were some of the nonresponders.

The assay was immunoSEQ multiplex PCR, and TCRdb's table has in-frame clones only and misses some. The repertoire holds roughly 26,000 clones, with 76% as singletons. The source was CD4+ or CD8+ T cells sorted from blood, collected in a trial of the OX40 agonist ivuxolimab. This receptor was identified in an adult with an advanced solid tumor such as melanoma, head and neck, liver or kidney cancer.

CDR3 sequence (DNA): TGTGCCAGCAAAGCAGGGGTGCCCTACGAGCAGTACTTC. Translated: CASKAGVPYEQYF. The rearrangement uses TRBV2 and TRBJ2-7; a possible D gene is TRBD1 (6 bases). Germline V gene lookup returns CDR1 SNHLY and CDR2 FYNNEI. The germline V and J ends were trimmed by 7 bases and 2 bases, with 12 bases remaining between them. This CDR3 spans 13 amino acids.